This note documents a single TCR beta chain sequence. The antigen is undetermined. One junction end does not reproduce the germline sequence, and a read error may be involved. TCRdb re-derived calls from the reads in MiXCR, one entry per CDR3 protein. The sample lists around 360,000 distinct CDR3 sequences; 34% were seen once. This sample is drawn from a study of T cell repertoires in cytomegalovirus infection. This CDR3 has 16 amino acids. Per the germline V gene, CDR1 is LNHDA and CDR2 is SQIVND (reference sequence). The specimen was cultured PBMCs, collected from culture after CMV antigen stimulation. The rearrangement uses TRBV19 and TRBJ2-3, with TRBD2 matching over 9 bases. The origin of this receptor is a human donor in good health (CMV status not recorded). Some clones in this sample may be carry-over from other donors' samples. CDR3 residues: CASRGRTSDSLDMQYF. The CDR3 nucleotides read TGTGCCAGTAGGGGAAGGACTAGCGATTCACTGGATATGCAGTATTTT. The variable domain in full, completed from reference TRBV19 and TRBJ2-3, reads DGGITQSPKYLFRKEGQNVTLSCEQNLNHDAMYWYRQDPGQGLRLIYYSQIVNDFQKGDIAEGYSVSREKKESFPLTVTSAQKNPTAFYLCASRGRTSDSLDMQYFGPGTRLTVL.